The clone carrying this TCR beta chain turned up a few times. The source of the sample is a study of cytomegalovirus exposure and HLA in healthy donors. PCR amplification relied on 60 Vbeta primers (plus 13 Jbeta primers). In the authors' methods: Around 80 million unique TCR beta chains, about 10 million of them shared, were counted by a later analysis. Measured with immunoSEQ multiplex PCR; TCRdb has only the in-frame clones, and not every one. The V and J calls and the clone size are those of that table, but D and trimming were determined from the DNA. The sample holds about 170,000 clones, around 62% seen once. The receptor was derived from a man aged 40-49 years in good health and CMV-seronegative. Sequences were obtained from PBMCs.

The CDR3 nucleotides are TGTGCCAGCAGGCCAAGCTTCGGACAGATTGGAAACACCATATATTTT. This sequence encodes CASRPSFGQIGNTIYF. J is TRBJ1-3 and V is TRBV27; possible D gene TRBD1, 6 bases. The CDR3 length is 16 residues. Germline CDR1 reads MNHEY; CDR2 reads SMNVEV (reference sequence). Between the trimmed V and J ends, which lost 6 bases and 3 bases, there was a span of 18 bases.